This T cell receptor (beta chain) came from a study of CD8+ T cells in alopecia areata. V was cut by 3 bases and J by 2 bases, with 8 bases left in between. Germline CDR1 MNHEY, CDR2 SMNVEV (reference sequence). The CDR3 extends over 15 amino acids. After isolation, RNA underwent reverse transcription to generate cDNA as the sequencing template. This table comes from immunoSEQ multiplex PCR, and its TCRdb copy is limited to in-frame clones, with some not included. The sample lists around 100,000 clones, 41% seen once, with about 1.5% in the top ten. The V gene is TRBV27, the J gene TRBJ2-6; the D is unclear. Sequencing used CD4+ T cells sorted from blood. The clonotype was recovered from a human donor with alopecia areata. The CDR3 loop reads CASSFQSPGANVLTF. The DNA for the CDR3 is TGTGCCAGCAGTTTCCAGTCACCTGGGGCCAACGTCCTGACTTTC.